Included here is one T cell receptor beta chain sequence, with context. Its specificity is not known. Some clones are missing from TCRdb's copy, which holds only in-frame ones; the method was immunoSEQ multiplex PCR. The table shows fewer than 200,000 clones, with around 94% occurring only once. This record belongs to a study of T cell responses to AZD1222 COVID-19 vaccine. Whole-study findings and limits: Two AZD1222 doses significantly raised spike-specific TCR breadth and depth over controls. Donors, mostly white British, included more females; clonal diversity was possibly underestimated.

Germline CDR1 and CDR2: SGHNT and YYREEE (reference sequence). Trimming cost V 4 bases and J 4 bases; bases outside gene matches: 7. The CDR3 extends over 15 amino acids. This chain uses TRBV5-4 with TRBJ2-2; TRBD1 matches at 7 bases. Sequencing used peripheral blood, obtained on day 0 of AZD1222 vaccination. The source of this sequence is an adult in good health. For the CDR3, the DNA is TGTGCCAGCAGCCCGCAAGGGGGCAGCACCGGGGAGCTGTTTTTT. This encodes CASSPQGGSTGELFF.